This TCR beta chain derives from a study of blood T cell repertoires in COVID-19. At the level of the study: COVID-19 samples from acute and convalescent phases originated in the United States, Italy and Spain. PBMCs, B-cell-depleted T cells, or T cells were the source of the cDNA or gDNA that made up the material.

Source study methods: Using reference gene primer amplification, nucleated cell counts were estimated. Profiling relied on immunoSEQ multiplex PCR, and the TCRdb table lists in-frame clones only, not all of them. The V and J calls and clone size are taken from that table; D and trimming were inferred from the DNA. The sample includes about 16,000 clones, roughly 92% seen only once; the top ten take 7.5% to 8.5%. V was clipped by 3 bases and J by 6 bases; unmatched bases: 16. CDR3 length: 17 residues. Germline CDR1 is DFQATT and CDR2 is SNEGSKA (reference sequence). This clonotype was sampled from a human donor with active COVID-19. The donor label of this sample is uncertain. Sequencing was performed on peripheral blood. The chain links TRBV20-1 to TRBJ2-7; 11 bases match TRBD2. CDR3 coding DNA: TGCAGTGCTAGTAGAACCGGGACTAGCGGCCCCGCTGCCGAGCAGTACTTC. Its translation: CSASRTGTSGPAAEQYF.